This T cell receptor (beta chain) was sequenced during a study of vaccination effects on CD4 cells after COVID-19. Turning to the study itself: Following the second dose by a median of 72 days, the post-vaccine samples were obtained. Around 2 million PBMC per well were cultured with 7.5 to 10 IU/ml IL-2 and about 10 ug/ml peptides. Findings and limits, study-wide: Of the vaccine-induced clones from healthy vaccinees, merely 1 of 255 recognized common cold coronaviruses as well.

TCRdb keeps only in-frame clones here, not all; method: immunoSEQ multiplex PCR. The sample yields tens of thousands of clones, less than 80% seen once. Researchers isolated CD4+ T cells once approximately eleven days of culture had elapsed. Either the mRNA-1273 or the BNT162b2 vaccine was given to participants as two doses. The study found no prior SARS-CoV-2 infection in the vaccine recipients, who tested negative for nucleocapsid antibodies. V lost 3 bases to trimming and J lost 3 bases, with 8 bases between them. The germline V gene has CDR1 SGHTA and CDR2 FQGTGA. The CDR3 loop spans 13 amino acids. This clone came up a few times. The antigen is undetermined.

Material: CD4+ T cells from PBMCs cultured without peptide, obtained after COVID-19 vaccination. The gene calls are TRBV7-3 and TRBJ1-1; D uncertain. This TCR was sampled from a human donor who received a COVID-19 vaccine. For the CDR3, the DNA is TGTGCCAGCAGCTTTCGGGCAGACACTGAAGCTTTCTTT. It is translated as CASSFRADTEAFF. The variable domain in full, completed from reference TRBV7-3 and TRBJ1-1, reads GAGVSQTPSNKVTEKGKYVELRCDPISGHTALYWYRQSLGQGPEFLIYFQGTGAADDSGLPNDRFFAVRPEGSVSTLKIQRTERGDSAVYLCASSFRADTEAFFGQGTRLTVV.